This T cell receptor beta chain was captured in a study of T cell responses to AZD1222 COVID-19 vaccine. The CDR3 totals 14 residues. V lost 5 bases and J lost 4; bases outside the gene matches: 7. CDR1 is SGHRS and CDR2 is YFSETQ in the germline V gene. On this clone itself: Its antigen is currently unknown.

Some clones are missing from TCRdb's copy, which holds only in-frame ones; the method was immunoSEQ multiplex PCR. The sample consists of about 110,000 clones, 85% to 90% of them appearing once. Study-wide findings and caveats: Samples come after the peak T cell response, not at day 14. Reports indicate that nearly half of spike-specific TCRs are directed at unmutated variant regions. Only a handful of AZD1222 recipients, roughly 6 in all, had baseline seropositivity. Spike-specific TCR depth and breadth grew after two AZD1222 doses.

Material: peripheral blood, obtained on day 0 of AZD1222 vaccination. The chain has TRBV5-1 and TRBJ2-7; 9 bases fit TRBD2. The origin of this receptor is an adult in good health. The CDR3 reads CASSYTSGQYEQYF. The CDR3 DNA is TGCGCCAGCAGTTACACTAGCGGGCAATACGAGCAGTACTTC.